This TCR beta chain is drawn from a study of OX40 agonist ivuxolimab in advanced cancers. Study details: The treatment was a fully human IgG2 OX40 agonist, ivuxolimab.

The CDR3 runs to 14 residues. Germline values: CDR1 SEHNR, CDR2 FQNEAQ (reference sequence). V was clipped by 3 bases and J by 0 bases, with 5 bases between them. TCRdb's copy holds only in-frame clones and misses some; the assay was immunoSEQ multiplex PCR. Found here are roughly 70,000 clones, approximately 78% of them singletons; the top ten hold roughly 0.4%. Concerning this clone itself: The antigen remains undetermined. Other DNA sequences in the same sample also yield this CDR3.

Findings and limits, study-wide: Patients who responded partially at 0.1-3.0 mg/kg showed clonal expansion ranking among the lowest.

Blood samples were obtained at baseline, cycle 4 day 1, and cycle 7 day 1. This clonotype originated in an adult with an advanced solid tumor such as melanoma, head and neck, liver or kidney cancer. Sample: CD4+ or CD8+ T cells sorted from blood, taken in a trial of the OX40 agonist ivuxolimab. V gene TRBV7-9 combines with J gene TRBJ1-4; D not resolved. The CDR3 loop is CASSLAATNEKLFF. CDR3 DNA sequence: TGTGCCAGCAGCTTGGCAGCAACTAATGAAAAACTGTTTTTT.